A single sample is the source of the 8 T cell receptor beta chains below, sequenced in a study of regulatory T cells in long-lasting Graves disease. According to the study, TCR beta libraries were built with iRepertoire HTBI primers and CDR3-region Arm-PCR. From the multiplex PCR reads, TCRdb called clonotypes with MiXCR, one entry per CDR3 protein. Among about 440,000 distinct CDR3 sequences listed, around 15% were seen once. Time point denoted: newly diagnosed GD, antithyroid drugs for less than 3 months. From PBMCs, RNA was extracted and then used to make the TCR library. The same data also contributed to another study, on T cells in Graves' hyperthyroidism and ophthalmopathy.

This material consisted of peripheral blood mononuclear cells (PBMCs), taken at new diagnosis, from a patient treated with antithyroid drugs. These receptor sequences come from a woman aged 18-35 years with Graves disease.

The chain carries TRBV19 and TRBJ2-1; 12 nucleotides align to TRBD1. The CDR3 is 15 residues long. V shed 4 bases and J 5 bases; nucleotides not matched to a gene: 3. Germline loops: CDR1 LNHDA, CDR2 SQIVND (reference sequence). The CDR3 region has the DNA TGTGCCAGTAGTACCGGGACAGGGGGCCACAATGAGCAGTTCTTC. Amino acid sequence: CASSTGTGGHNEQFF. The full variable domain, with the rest looked up from reference TRBV19 and TRBJ2-1, is DGGITQSPKYLFRKEGQNVTLSCEQNLNHDAMYWYRQDPGQGLRLIYYSQIVNDFQKGDIAEGYSVSREKKESFPLTVTSAQKNPTAFYLCASSTGTGGHNEQFFGPGTRLTVL.

V is TRBV6-1 and J is TRBJ2-7; 7 bases map to TRBD2. The V gene's germline CDR1 is MNHNS and CDR2 SASEGT. The CDR3 contains 14 residues. After removal of 3 bases from V and 0 bases from J, the junction contained 2 bases not matched to a gene. In nucleotides, the CDR3 is TGTGCCAGCAGTGACTGGGGGGGCTCCTACGAGCAGTACTTC. Amino acid sequence: CASSDWGGSYEQYF.

The gene calls are TRBV6-9 and TRBJ2-7; 8 bases line up with TRBD2. This CDR3 has 14 amino acids. Germline trimming cut 3 bases from V and 4 bases from J; bases unmatched to any gene: 5. CDR1 and CDR2 from the germline V gene are MNHGY and SVAAGI. This CDR3 is CASSYQREGYEQYF. The CDR3 coding sequence is TGTGCCAGCAGTTACCAACGGGAGGGATACGAGCAGTACTTC.

This clonotype occurred many times. The CDR3 spells CASSYSSGKSTDTQYF. In nucleotides, the CDR3 is TGTGCCAGCAGCTACAGTAGCGGGAAGAGCACAGATACGCAGTATTTT. The gene calls are TRBV3-1 and TRBJ2-3; TRBD2 aligns across 8 bases. Germline V gene lookup returns CDR1 LGHDT and CDR2 YNNKEL (reference sequence). The CDR3 has 16 amino acids. Trimming at V came to 5 bases and at J to 0 bases, leaving 7 bases not matched to a gene.

The chain has TRBV9 and TRBJ2-5; D is unresolved. Germline loops: CDR1 SGDLS, CDR2 YYNGEE. The germline V and J ends were trimmed by 2 bases and 4 bases, with 9 bases remaining between them. This CDR3 is 13 amino acids long. This CDR3 is CASSVLVGETQYF. CDR3 DNA sequence: TGTGCCAGCAGCGTTTTGGTGGGAGAGACCCAGTACTTC.

This clonotype came up a few times. V and J are TRBV28 and TRBJ1-3; no definite D call. The CDR3 runs to 13 residues. Germline CDR1 MDHEN, CDR2 SYDVKM. The germline V and J ends were trimmed by 7 bases and 8 bases, with 15 bases remaining between them. The CDR3 region is CASTSPPGYTIYF. The CDR3 nucleotides read TGTGCCAGCACCTCCCCTCCGGGATACACCATATATTTT.

In regard to this clonotype: At one end, the junction sequence differs from germline, possibly due to a read error. CDR3 residues: CAGRGTGGSDGYTF. The CDR3 DNA sequence: TGTGCCGGCAGGGGGACAGGGGGCAGTGATGGCTACACCTTC. V is TRBV6-1 and J is TRBJ1-2; 12 nucleotides match TRBD1. The CDR3 runs 14 residues. Germline V gene lookup returns CDR1 MNHNS and CDR2 SASEGT.

This clonotype was observed at least ten times. The genes are TRBV7-2 and TRBJ2-1; 11 positions agree with TRBD2. The ends lost 5 bases at V and 5 bases at J; junction bases unmatched: 8. Germline V gene sequence: CDR1 SGHTA, CDR2 FQGNSA. The CDR3 sequence is 16 residues long. The CDR3 loop reads CASSPRLAGPDNEQFF. In DNA, the CDR3 is TGTGCCAGCAGCCCAAGACTAGCGGGACCCGACAATGAGCAGTTCTTC.